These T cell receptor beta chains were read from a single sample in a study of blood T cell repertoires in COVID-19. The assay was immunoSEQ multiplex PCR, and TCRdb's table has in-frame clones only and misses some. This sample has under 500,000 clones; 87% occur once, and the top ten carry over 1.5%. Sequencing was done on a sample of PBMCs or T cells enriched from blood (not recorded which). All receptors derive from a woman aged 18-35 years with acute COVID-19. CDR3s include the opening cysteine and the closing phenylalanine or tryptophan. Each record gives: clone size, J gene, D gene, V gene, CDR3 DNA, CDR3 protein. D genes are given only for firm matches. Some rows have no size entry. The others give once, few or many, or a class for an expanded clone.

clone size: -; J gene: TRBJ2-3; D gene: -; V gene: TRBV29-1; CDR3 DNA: TGCAGCGCCCCGAGCCCCGCTAGAACAGATACGCAGTATTTT; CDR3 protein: CSAPSPARTDTQYF
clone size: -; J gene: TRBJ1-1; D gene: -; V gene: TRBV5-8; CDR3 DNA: TGTGCCAGCAGATCGGGACTCACGAACACTGAAGCTTTCTTT; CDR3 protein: CASRSGLTNTEAFF
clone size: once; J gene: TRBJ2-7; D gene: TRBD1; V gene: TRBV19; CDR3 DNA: TGTGCCAGTAGTATAGCGGGGCAGGGGGCTTACGAGCAGTACTTC; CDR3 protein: CASSIAGQGAYEQYF
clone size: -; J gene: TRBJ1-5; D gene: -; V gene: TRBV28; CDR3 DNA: TGTGCCAGCAGTCTCTGGGACATTAATCAGCCCCAGCATTTT; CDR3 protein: CASSLWDINQPQHF
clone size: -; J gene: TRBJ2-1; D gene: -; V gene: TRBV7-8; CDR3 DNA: TGTGCCAGCAGCACGAGACTGAACAATGAGCAGTTCTTC; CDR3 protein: CASSTRLNNEQFF
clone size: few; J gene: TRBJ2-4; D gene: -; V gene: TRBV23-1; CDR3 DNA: TGCGCCAGCAGTCCTAGGACAGAAAACATTCAGTACTTC; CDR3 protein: CASSPRTENIQYF
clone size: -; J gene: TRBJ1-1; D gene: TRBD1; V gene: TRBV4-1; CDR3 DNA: TGCGCCAGCAGCCGCCCCGGGACAGAAAACACTGAAGCTTTCTTT; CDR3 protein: CASSRPGTENTEAFF
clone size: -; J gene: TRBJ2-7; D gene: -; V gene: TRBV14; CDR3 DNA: TGTGCCAGCAGCCCTGGAGGCGAGCAGTACTTC; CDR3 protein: CASSPGGEQYF
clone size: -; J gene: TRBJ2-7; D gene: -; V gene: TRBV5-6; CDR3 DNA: TGTGCCAGCAGCCCCCCAGGGGCTAAGGGCTACGAGCAGTACTTC; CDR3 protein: CASSPPGAKGYEQYF
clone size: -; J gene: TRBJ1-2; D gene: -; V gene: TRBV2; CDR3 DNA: TGTGCCAGCAGTCAAGACAGGCTCTATGGCTACACCTTC; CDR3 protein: CASSQDRLYGYTF
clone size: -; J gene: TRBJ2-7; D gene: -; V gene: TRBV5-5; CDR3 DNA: TGTGCCAGCAGCTTATCCAGGGGCGAGGGATATTCCTACGAGCAGTACTTC; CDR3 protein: CASSLSRGEGYSYEQYF
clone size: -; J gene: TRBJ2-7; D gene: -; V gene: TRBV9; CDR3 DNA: TGTGCCAGCAGCGTAGGTTACAACCGCTACGAGCAGTACTTC; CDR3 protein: CASSVGYNRYEQYF
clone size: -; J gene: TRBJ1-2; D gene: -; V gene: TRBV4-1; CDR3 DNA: TGCGCCAGCAGCCAGTCTAAGTTAATTTACTATGGCTACACCTTC; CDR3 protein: CASSQSKLIYYGYTF
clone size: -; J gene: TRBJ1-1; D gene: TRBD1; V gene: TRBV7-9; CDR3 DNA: TGTGCCAGCAGCCGCGGACAGGCCCTCGTGAACACTGAAGCTTTCTTT; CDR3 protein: CASSRGQALVNTEAFF
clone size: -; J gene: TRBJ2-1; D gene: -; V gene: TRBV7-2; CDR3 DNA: TGTGCCAGCAGCTTAGTGGAGGGGACCTACAATGAGCAGTTCTTC; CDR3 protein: CASSLVEGTYNEQFF
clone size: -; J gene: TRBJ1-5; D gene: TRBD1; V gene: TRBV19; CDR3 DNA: TGTGCCAGTAGTATCCAGGGGGGTATTAGCAATCAGCCCCAGCATTTT; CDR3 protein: CASSIQGGISNQPQHF
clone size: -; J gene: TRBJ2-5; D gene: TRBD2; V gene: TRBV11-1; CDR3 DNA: TGTGCCAGCAGCCTAGACCCCGGGGGGGCGGAGACCCAGTACTTC; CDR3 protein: CASSLDPGGAETQYF
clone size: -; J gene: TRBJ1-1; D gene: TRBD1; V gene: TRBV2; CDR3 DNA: TGTGCCAGCAGCATTGGACAGGGTTTCACTGAAGCTTTCTTT; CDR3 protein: CASSIGQGFTEAFF
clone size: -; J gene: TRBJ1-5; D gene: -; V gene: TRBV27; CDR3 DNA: TGTGCCAGCAGTTTTGAAGGGAGAGGCAATCAGCCCCAGCATTTT; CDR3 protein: CASSFEGRGNQPQHF
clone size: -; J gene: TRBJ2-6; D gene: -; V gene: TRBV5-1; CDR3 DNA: TGCGCCAGCAGCTTGGACCCCAGGGCCCACTCTGGGGCCAACGTCCTGACTTTC; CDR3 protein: CASSLDPRAHSGANVLTF